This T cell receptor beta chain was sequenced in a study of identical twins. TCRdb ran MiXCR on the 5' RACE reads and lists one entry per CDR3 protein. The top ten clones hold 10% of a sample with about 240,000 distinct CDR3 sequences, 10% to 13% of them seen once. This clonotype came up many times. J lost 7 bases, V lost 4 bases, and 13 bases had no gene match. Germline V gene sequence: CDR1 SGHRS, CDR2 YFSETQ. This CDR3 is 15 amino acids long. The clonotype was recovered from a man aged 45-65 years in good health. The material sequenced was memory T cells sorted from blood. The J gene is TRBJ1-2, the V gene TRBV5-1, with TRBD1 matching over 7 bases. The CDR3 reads CASSPTTGQPVGYTF. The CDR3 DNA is TGCGCCAGCAGCCCGACCACGGGACAGCCAGTTGGCTACACCTTC.